This T cell receptor (beta chain) stems from a study of PD-1 blockade in classical Hodgkin lymphoma. Study at large: Intravenous infusions of nivolumab 3 mg/kg reached patients every 2 weeks.

Assay: immunoSEQ multiplex PCR; the TCRdb copy retains only in-frame clones and omits some. This sample has tens of thousands of clones, with over 75% found just once. With no exception, relapse followed autologous stem cell transplantation in all patients, and brentuximab vedotin exposure varied. The germline V and J ends were trimmed by 0 bases and 4 bases, with 10 bases remaining between them. This CDR3 comprises 15 residues. The germline gives CDR1 SGHAT, CDR2 FQNNGV. Study findings and constraints: Patients who responded completely had about the same baseline diversity as newly diagnosed patients. By C4D1, diversity of CD4+ TCRs had risen significantly, whereas that of CD8+ TCRs had not. As was reported, newly diagnosed patients showed lower baseline TCR diversity than healthy donors did.

Note on this clone: Its specificity is unknown. Other DNA sequences in the same sample also yield this CDR3.

Specimen: peripheral blood mononuclear cells (PBMCs), collected at baseline. The rearrangement links TRBV11-2 to TRBJ1-5; TRBD1 is a possible D gene (5 bases). The sequence was collected from a human donor with classical Hodgkin lymphoma. Here the CDR3 DNA reads TGTGCCAGCAGCTTAGATCCAGGGAGGAATCAGCCCCAGCATTTT. It codes for CASSLDPGRNQPQHF.